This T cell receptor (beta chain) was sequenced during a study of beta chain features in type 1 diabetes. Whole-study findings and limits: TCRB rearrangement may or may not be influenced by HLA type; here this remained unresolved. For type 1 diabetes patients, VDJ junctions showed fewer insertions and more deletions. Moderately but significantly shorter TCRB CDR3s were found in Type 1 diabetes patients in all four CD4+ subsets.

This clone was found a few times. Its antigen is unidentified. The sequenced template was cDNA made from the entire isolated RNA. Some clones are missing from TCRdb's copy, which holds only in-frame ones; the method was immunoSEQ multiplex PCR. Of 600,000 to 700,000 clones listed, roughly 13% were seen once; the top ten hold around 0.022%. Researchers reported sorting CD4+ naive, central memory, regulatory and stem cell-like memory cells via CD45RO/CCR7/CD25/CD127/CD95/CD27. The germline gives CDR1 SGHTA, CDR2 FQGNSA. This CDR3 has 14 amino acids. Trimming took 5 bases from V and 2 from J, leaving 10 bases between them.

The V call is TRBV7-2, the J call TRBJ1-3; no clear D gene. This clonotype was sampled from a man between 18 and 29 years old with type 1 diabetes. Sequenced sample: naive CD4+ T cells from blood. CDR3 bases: TGTGCCAGCAGCAAGGCGGGTACTGGAAACACCATATATTTT. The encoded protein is CASSKAGTGNTIYF.